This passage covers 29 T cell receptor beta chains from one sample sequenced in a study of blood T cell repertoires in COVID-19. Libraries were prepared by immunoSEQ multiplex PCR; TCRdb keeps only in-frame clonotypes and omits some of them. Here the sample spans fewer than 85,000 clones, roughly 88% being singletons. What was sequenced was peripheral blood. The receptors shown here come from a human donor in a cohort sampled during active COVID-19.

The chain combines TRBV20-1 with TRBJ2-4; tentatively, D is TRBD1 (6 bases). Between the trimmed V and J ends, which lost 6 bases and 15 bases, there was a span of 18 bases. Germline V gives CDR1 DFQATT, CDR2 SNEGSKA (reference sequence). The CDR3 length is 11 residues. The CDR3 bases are TGCAGTGCACTGGGCCAGGGGAAGGGGTACTTC. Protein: CSALGQGKGYF.

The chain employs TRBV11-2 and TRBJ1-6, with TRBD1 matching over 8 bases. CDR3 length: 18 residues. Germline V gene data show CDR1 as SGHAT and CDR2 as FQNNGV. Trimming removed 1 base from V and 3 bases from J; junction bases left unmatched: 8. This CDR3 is CASSLVGGTGNYNSPLHF. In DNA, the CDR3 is TGTGCCAGCAGCTTAGTGGGGGGGACAGGCAACTATAATTCACCCCTCCACTTT. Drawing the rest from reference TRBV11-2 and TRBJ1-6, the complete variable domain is EAGVAQSPRYKIIEKRQSVAFWCNPISGHATLYWYQQILGQGPKLLIQFQNNGVVDDSQLPKDRFSAERLKGVDSTLKIQPAKLEDSAVYLCASSLVGGTGNYNSPLHFGNGTRLTVT.

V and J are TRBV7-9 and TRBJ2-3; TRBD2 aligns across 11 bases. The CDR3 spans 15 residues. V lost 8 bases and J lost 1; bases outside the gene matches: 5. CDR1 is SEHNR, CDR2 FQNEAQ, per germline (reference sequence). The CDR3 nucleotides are TGTGCCAGCCAACCACTAGCGGGAGGCACAGATACGCAGTATTTT. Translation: CASQPLAGGTDTQYF.

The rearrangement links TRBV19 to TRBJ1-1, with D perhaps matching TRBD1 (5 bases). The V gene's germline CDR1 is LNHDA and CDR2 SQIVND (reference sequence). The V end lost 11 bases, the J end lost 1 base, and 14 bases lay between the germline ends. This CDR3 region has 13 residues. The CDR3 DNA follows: TGTGCCGCAAGGGGACTGGGGAACACTGAAGCTTTCTTT. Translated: CAARGLGNTEAFF.

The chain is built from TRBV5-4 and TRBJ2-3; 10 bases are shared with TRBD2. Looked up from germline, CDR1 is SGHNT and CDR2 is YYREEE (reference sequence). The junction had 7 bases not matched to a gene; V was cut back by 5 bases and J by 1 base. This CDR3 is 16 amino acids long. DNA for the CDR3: TGTGCCAGCAGGGAGGGGCTAGCGGGAGGCACAGATACGCAGTATTTT. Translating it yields CASREGLAGGTDTQYF.

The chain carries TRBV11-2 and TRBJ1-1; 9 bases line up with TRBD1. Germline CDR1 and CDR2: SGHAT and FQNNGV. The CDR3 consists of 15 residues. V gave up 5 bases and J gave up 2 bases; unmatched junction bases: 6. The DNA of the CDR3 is TGTGCCAGCAGCCCGCGGACAGGGGATAACACTGAAGCTTTCTTT. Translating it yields CASSPRTGDNTEAFF.

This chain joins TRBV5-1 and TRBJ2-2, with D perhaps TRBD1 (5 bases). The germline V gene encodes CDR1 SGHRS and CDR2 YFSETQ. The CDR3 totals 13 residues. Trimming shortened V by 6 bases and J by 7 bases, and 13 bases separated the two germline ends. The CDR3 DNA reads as TGCGCCAGCACTCTGCAGGGCGACGGGGAGCTGTTTTTT. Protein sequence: CASTLQGDGELFF. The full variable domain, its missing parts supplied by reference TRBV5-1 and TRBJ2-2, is KAGVTQTPRYLIKTRGQQVTLSCSPISGHRSVSWYQQTPGQGLQFLFEYFSETQRNKGNFPGRFSGRQFSNSRSEMNVSTLELGDSALYLCASTLQGDGELFFGEGSRLTVL.

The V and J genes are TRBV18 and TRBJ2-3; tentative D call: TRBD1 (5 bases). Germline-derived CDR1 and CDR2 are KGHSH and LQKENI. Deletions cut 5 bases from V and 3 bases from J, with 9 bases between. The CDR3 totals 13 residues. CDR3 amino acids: CASSGAFTDTQYF. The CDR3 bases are TGTGCCAGCTCAGGGGCCTTTACAGATACGCAGTATTTT.

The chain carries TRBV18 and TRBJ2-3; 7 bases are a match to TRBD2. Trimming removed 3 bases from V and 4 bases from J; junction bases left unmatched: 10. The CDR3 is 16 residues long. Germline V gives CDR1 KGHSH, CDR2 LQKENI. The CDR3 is CASSPTGNGRPDTQYF. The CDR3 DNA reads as TGTGCCAGCTCACCCACCGGGAACGGGAGGCCAGATACGCAGTATTTT.

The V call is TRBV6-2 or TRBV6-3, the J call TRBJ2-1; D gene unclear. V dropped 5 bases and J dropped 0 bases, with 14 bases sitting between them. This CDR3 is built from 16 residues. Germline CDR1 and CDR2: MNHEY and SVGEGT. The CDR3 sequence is CASSVRDTNSYNEQFF. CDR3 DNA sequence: TGTGCCAGCAGTGTACGCGACACGAACTCCTACAATGAGCAGTTCTTC.

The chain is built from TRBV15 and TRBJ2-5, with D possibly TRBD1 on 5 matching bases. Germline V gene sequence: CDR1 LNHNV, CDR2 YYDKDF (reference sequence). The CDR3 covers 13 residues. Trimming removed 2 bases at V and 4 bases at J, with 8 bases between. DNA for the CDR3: TGTGCCACCAGCAGACAGGGTCGAGAGACCCAGTACTTC. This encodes CATSRQGRETQYF.

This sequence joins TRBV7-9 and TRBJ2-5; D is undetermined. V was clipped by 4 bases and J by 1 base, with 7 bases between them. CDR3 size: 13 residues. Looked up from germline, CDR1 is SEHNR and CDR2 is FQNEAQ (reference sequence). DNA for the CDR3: TGTGCCAGCAGCTCACGCAGCCAAGAGACCCAGTACTTC. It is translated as CASSSRSQETQYF.

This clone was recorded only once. This chain's CDR3 is CASREGVSKTEAFF. The DNA for the CDR3 is TGCGCCAGCAGGGAGGGAGTGTCCAAGACTGAAGCTTTCTTT. The chain is built from TRBV5-1 and TRBJ1-1; D is undetermined. V dropped 5 bases and J dropped 5 bases, with 16 bases sitting between them. CDR1 and CDR2 from the germline V gene are SGHRS and YFSETQ. CDR3 length: 14 residues.

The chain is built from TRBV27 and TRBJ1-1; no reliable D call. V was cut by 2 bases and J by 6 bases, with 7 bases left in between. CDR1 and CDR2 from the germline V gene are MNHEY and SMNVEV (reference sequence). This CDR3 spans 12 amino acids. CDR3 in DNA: TGTGCCAGCAGTTTACCGGGTTCTGAAGCTTTCTTT. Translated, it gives CASSLPGSEAFF.

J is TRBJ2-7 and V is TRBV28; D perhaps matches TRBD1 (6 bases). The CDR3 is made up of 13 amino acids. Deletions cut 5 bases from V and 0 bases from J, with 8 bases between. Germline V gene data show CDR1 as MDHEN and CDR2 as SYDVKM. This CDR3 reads CASSMDSSYEQYF. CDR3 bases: TGTGCCAGCAGTATGGACAGCTCCTACGAGCAGTACTTC. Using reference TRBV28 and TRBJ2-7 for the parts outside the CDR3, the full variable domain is DVKVTQSSRYLVKRTGEKVFLECVQDMDHENMFWYRQDPGLGLRLIYFSYDVKMKEKGDIPEGYSVSREKKERFSLILESASTNQTSMYLCASSMDSSYEQYFGPGTRLTVT.

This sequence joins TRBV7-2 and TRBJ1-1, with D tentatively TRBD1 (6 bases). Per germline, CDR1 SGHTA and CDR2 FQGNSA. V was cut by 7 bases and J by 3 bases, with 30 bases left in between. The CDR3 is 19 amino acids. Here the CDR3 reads CASKPMALGGRGFYTEAFF. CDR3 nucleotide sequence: TGTGCCAGCAAACCCATGGCCCTAGGCGGCAGGGGCTTTTACACTGAAGCTTTCTTT.

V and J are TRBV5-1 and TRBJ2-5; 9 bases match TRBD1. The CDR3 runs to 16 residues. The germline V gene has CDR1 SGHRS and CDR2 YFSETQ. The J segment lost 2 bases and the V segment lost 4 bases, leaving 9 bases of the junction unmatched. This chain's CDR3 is CASSQTGTGQQETQYF. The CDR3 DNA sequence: TGCGCCAGCAGCCAGACCGGGACAGGGCAGCAAGAGACCCAGTACTTC.

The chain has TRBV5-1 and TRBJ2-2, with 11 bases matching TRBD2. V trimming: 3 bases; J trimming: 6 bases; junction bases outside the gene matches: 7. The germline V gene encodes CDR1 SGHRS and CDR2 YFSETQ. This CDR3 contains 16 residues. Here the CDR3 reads CASSSGLAVIAGELFF. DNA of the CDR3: TGCGCCAGCAGCTCGGGACTAGCGGTAATTGCCGGGGAGCTGTTTTTT. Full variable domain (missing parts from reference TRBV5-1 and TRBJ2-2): KAGVTQTPRYLIKTRGQQVTLSCSPISGHRSVSWYQQTPGQGLQFLFEYFSETQRNKGNFPGRFSGRQFSNSRSEMNVSTLELGDSALYLCASSSGLAVIAGELFFGEGSRLTVL.

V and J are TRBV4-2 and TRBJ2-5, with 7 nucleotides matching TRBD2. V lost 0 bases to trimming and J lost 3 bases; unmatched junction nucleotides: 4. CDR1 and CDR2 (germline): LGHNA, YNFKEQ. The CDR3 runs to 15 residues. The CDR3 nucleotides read TGTGCCAGCAGCCAAGAATGGGCGGGAGAAGAGACCCAGTACTTC. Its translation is CASSQEWAGEETQYF.

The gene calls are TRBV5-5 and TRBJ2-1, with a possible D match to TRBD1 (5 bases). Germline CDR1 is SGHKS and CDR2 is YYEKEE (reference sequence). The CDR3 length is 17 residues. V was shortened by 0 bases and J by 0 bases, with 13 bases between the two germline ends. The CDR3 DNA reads TGTGCCAGCAGCTTGGCCTCCAGGGCCAGCTCCTACAATGAGCAGTTCTTC. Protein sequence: CASSLASRASSYNEQFF.

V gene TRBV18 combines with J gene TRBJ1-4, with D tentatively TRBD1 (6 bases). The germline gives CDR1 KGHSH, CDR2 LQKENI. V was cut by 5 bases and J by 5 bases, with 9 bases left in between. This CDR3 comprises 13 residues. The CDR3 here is CASSGQQNEKLFF. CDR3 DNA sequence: TGTGCCAGCTCAGGACAGCAAAATGAAAAACTGTTTTTT.

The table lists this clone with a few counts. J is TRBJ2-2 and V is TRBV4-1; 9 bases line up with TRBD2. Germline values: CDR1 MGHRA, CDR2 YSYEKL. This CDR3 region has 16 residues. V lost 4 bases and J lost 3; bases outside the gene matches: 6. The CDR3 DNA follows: TGCGCCAGCAGCCGATCTAGCGGGGCCGACACCGGGGAGCTGTTTTTT. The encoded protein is CASSRSSGADTGELFF.

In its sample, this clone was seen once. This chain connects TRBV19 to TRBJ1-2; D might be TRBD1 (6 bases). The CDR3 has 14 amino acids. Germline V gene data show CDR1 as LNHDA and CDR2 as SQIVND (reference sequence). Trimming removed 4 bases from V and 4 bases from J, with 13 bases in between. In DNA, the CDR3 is TGTGCCAGTAGTACTCAGGGGCGCGGCTATGGCTACACCTTC. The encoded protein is CASSTQGRGYGYTF.

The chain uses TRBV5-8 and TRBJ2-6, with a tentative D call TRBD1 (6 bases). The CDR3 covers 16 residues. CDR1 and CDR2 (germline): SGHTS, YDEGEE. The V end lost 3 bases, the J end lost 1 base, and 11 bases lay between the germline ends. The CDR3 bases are TGTGCCAGCAGCTCGGGACACACGTCTGGGGCCAACGTCCTGACTTTC. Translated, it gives CASSSGHTSGANVLTF.

CDR3 DNA sequence: TGTGCCAGCAGTTTATCGTCGACTAGCGGGGGGCCGGGGGAGCAGTTCTTC. Its protein product is CASSLSSTSGGPGEQFF. The chain employs TRBV27 and TRBJ2-1; 13 bases are shared with TRBD2. The J segment lost 10 bases and the V segment lost 0 bases, leaving 9 bases of the junction unmatched. This CDR3 is 17 amino acids long. Germline-derived CDR1 and CDR2 are MNHEY and SMNVEV (reference sequence).

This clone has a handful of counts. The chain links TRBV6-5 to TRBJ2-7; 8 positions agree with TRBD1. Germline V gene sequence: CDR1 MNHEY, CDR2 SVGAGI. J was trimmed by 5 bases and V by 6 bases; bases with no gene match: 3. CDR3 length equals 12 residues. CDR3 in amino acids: CASRQGDDEQYF. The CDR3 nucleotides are TGTGCCAGCAGACAGGGGGATGACGAGCAGTACTTC.

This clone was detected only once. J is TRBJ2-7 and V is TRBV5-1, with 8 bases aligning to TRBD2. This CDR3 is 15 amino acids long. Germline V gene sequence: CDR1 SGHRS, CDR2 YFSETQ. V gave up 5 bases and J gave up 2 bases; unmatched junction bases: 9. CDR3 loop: CASRYSSGSTYEQYF. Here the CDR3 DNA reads TGCGCCAGCAGGTACTCTAGCGGGTCCACCTACGAGCAGTACTTC.

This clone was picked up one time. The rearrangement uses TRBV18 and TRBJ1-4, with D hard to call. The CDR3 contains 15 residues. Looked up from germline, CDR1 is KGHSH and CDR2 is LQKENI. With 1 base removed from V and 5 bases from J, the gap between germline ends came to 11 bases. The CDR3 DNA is TGTGCCAGCTCACCACGGATGGGAGAAAATGAAAAACTGTTTTTT. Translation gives CASSPRMGENEKLFF.

This chain's CDR3 is CASSSIGISPLHF. The DNA for the CDR3 is TGTGCCAGCAGTTCCATCGGGATTTCACCCCTCCACTTT. The genes are TRBV12-3 or TRBV12-4 and TRBJ1-6, with D uncertain. V was trimmed by 4 bases and J by 9 bases, leaving 10 bases between them. The CDR3 length is 13 residues.